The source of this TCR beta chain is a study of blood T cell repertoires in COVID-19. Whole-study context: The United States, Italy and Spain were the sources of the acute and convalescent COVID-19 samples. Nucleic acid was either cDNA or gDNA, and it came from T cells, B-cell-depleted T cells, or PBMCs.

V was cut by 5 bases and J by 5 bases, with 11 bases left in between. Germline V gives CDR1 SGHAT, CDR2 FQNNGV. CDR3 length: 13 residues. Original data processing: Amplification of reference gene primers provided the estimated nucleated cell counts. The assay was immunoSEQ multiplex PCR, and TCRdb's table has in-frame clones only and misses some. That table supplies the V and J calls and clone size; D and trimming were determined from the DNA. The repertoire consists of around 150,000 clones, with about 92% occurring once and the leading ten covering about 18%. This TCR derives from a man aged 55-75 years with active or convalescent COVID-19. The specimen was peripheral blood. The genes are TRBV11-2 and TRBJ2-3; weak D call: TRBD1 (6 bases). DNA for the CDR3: TGTGCCAGCAGCGGTACAGGGTTAGATACGCAGTATTTT. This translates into CASSGTGLDTQYF.